This T cell receptor beta chain came from a study of T cells in localized non-small cell lung cancer (dated by TCRdb to the early 2020s). As for the study more broadly: Comparing tumors with uninvolved tumor-adjacent lungs, the study looked at the T cell repertoires of hundreds of patients with early-stage NSCLC. The cohort was made up of around 240 treatment-naive NSCLC patients whose localized lung tumors had been resected. The mean age of the NSCLC patients was under 70 years, with about 120 men and about a hundred women. Overall results and qualifications from the work: Of the top 100 tumor clones, a median of 57 were detected in paired uninvolved adjacent lung; 28 were also among that lung's top 100. Because multi-region sequencing of the tumors was not done, intratumor heterogeneity could not be ruled out. Since the design was exploratory, TCR variables were selected using unadjusted p-values with no false-discovery rate correction. Uninvolved tumor-adjacent lung showed the highest T cell clonality, higher than tumor, which suggests more focused antigenic responses in the uninvolved tumor-adjacent lung. Longer overall survival was associated with higher T cell density in blood, whereas shorter survival was associated with higher clonality in adjacent lung.

At diagnosis, peripheral blood, uninvolved tumor-adjacent lung and tumor were collected and were preserved as a mix of fresh-frozen and FFPE material. For TCR repertoire profiling, blood samples were analyzed as peripheral blood mononuclear cells. Regarding this clone: Which antigen it targets is not known. Base qualities are not provided; no much larger clone lies one nucleotide away.

V and J lose 3 bases and 1 base, and a span of 9 bases separates them. Based on the germline V gene (reference sequence), the CDR1 and CDR2 sequences are GTSNPN and SVGIG. From cysteine to phenylalanine, the CDR3 is 13 amino acids long. Only CDR3 DNA remains: 39 bases, in frame from the first base. The immunoSEQ Assay was used to sequence TCR beta CDR3 regions from DNA. The original pipeline was this. T cell density was computed as TCR beta template counts normalized to usable DNA estimated by amplifying housekeeping genes. Richness was estimated using the preseqR package, with extrapolation to 400,000 templates for PBMC samples and to 120,000 templates for tissue samples. Clonality was defined by subtracting Pielou's evenness from one. Differential abundance testing on productive amino-acid clonotypes, with a minimum total count of 5 and an alpha of 0.1, was used to identify tissue-enriched TCRs. The Jaccard Index and the Morisita Overlap Index were used to quantify repertoire overlap between compartments. GLIPH grouped TCR beta CDR3s together with public tetramer-defined viral CDR3s, and a viral motif had to include at least three viral sequences and show V-gene enrichment. TCRdb holds this immuneACCESS table with in-frame rearrangements only. Some clones are missing; in checked studies, unresolved V genes explain under half, and the rest has no known cause. That table supplies the V and J calls and clone size; D and trimming were determined from the DNA. The sample includes about 40,000 clones, with around 87% observed a single time. Approximately 3.5% of the sample comes from the top ten.

This receptor chain uses TRBV30 and TRBJ2-5; the D gene lacks a confident call. This specimen consisted of peripheral blood, obtained before any cancer treatment. The sequence came from a man aged 18-55 years with stage I lung adenocarcinoma. CDR3 reads: CAWRRTVQETQYF. The nucleotides are TGTGCCTGGAGGAGAACAGTCCAAGAGACCCAGTACTTC.